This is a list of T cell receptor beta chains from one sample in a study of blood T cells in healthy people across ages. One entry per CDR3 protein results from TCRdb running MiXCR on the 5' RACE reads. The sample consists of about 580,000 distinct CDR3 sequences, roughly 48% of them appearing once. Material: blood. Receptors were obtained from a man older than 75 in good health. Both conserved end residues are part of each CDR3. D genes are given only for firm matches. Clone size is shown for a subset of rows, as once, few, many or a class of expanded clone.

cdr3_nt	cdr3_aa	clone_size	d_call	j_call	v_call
TGTGCCAGCAGCGCGGGACTGGCTTCACCCCTCCACTTT	CASSAGLASPLHF	NA	NA	TRBJ1-6	TRBV7-2
TGCAGTGCTAGCCCACAGGGAGGAAAACTGTTTTTT	CSASPQGGKLFF	NA	NA	TRBJ1-4	TRBV20-1
TGTGCCAGCAGGGTAGGGGGCATTGGAGACATTCAGTACTTC	CASRVGGIGDIQYF	NA	TRBD1	TRBJ2-4	TRBV2
TGTGCCTGGAGGAAGGGACTAGCGGGGGGGGGCGATGAGCAGTTCTTC	CAWRKGLAGGGDEQFF	once	TRBD2	TRBJ2-1	TRBV30
TGTGCCAGCAGTGACTCGGTATGGCAGGGGGAGGTCTTGAACACTGAAGCTTTCTTT	CASSDSVWQGEVLNTEAFF	once	TRBD1	TRBJ1-1	TRBV6-4
TGTGCCAGCAGAAGACAGGGGTTGGACACCGGGGAGCTGTTTTTT	CASRRQGLDTGELFF	NA	TRBD1	TRBJ2-2	TRBV28
TGTGCCAGCAGCTTAGTGGCAGGCGAAGAGACCCAGTACTTC	CASSLVAGEETQYF	NA	NA	TRBJ2-5	TRBV7-2
TGCAGTGCGCACGGGACTAGCGGGGGCGATGCTGGGACCCAGTACTTC	CSAHGTSGGDAGTQYF	NA	TRBD2	TRBJ2-5	TRBV20-1
TGCGCCAGCAGCCAAGAGACTAGCGGGAGGGGGCCCTACGAGCAGTACTTC	CASSQETSGRGPYEQYF	NA	TRBD2	TRBJ2-7	TRBV4-3
TGTGCCAGCAGCTTGTCAAGGCGGGAGTACTTC	CASSLSRREYF	NA	NA	TRBJ2-5	TRBV5-5
TGTGCCAGCAGCGGTACAGGATTGGGGGGCTACACCTTC	CASSGTGLGGYTF	NA	NA	TRBJ1-2	TRBV7-9
TGTGCCAGCAGCTTAGGACCGGTGAGGGGGTCGGCCAAAAACATTCAGTACTTC	CASSLGPVRGSAKNIQYF	NA	NA	TRBJ2-4	TRBV7-2
TGTGCCGGCAGTTACGCACGGACAGGGGGGAATGAGCAGTACTTC	CAGSYARTGGNEQYF	NA	TRBD1	TRBJ2-7	TRBV6-6
TGTGCCAGCAGCTTAGGTGGCTCCCACAATGAGCAGTTCTTC	CASSLGGSHNEQFF	few	NA	TRBJ2-1	TRBV7-3
TGCAGTACTAGAGACCCCGCGACCAGTCAAGAGACCCAGTACTTC	CSTRDPATSQETQYF	NA	NA	TRBJ2-5	TRBV20-1
TGTGCCAGCAGTTACTCGATGGGGACAGGGGGCCACACTGAAGCTTTCTTT	CASSYSMGTGGHTEAFF	few	TRBD1	TRBJ1-1	TRBV6-5
TGCGCCAGCAGCGCTTCCGGGACAGGGGCGCACGAGCAGGACTTC	CASSASGTGAHEQDF	NA	TRBD1	TRBJ2-5	TRBV5-1
TGTGCCAGCGAGTACAGGGGAACCGATACGCAGTATTTT	CASEYRGTDTQYF	NA	TRBD1	TRBJ2-3	TRBV6-1
TGTGCCAGCAGCCCCGACAGGGCCCCTACCGGGGAGCTGTTTTTT	CASSPDRAPTGELFF	NA	TRBD1	TRBJ2-2	TRBV4-2
TGTGCCAGCAGGCCACAGGGTGCAGATACGCAGTATTTT	CASRPQGADTQYF	many	NA	TRBJ2-3	TRBV2
TGTGCCAGCAATGCGGGGAGCACAGATACGCAGTATTTT	CASNAGSTDTQYF	NA	NA	TRBJ2-3	TRBV28
TGTGCCAGCAGCTTAACGAGCCAGGGGAGTACCGGCTACACCTTC	CASSLTSQGSTGYTF	NA	NA	TRBJ1-2	TRBV7-9